This T cell receptor (beta chain) is drawn from a study of T-cell memory formation after mild COVID-19. Details on this clonotype: Its matching antigen is unknown.

Study-wide results and caveats: There was a balanced CD4/CD8 profile in clones contracting day 15 to 85, and later expanders leaned CD4+. A subset of responding clones appeared in pre-infection memory, suggesting cross-reactive memory joined.

TCRdb redid the calling of the 5' RACE reads with MiXCR, one entry per CDR3 protein. This repertoire shows around 420,000 distinct CDR3 sequences, 20% to 25% found once; its top ten account for around 8.8%. Trimming at V came to 5 bases and at J to 2 bases, leaving 6 bases not matched to a gene. CDR1 DFQATT and CDR2 SNEGSKA come from the germline V gene (reference sequence). This CDR3 has 15 residues. The receptor was derived from an adult woman who had mild COVID-19 (a few samples of this study predate the infection). Cell type and time point are not known. Sequenced material: PBMCs or a T cell subset sorted from them (not recorded which). The chain combines TRBV20-1 with TRBJ2-3; 11 positions agree with TRBD2. CDR3 in amino acids: CSARGTSGNTDTQYF. CDR3 nucleotides: TGCAGTGCTCGCGGGACTAGCGGAAACACAGATACGCAGTATTTT.